These T cell receptor beta chains were read from a single sample in a study of OX40 agonist ivuxolimab in advanced cancers. Only in-frame clones appear in the TCRdb table, and some are missing; sequencing was by immunoSEQ multiplex PCR. In the table there are some 82,000 clones, around 90% of which are singletons. The specimen comprised CD4+ or CD8+ T cells sorted from blood, sampled in a trial of the OX40 agonist ivuxolimab. Receptors were obtained from an adult with an advanced solid tumor such as melanoma, head and neck, liver or kidney cancer. Each CDR3 is given with its conserved first and last residue. The order of the fields is D gene, V gene, J gene, clone size, CDR3 protein, CDR3 DNA. D genes are given only for firm matches. Where a row states a size, it is once, few, many or the class of an expanded clone; other rows omit it.

d_call: .; v_call: TRBV30; j_call: TRBJ2-3; clone_size: .; cdr3_aa: CAWSRTTSTDTQYF; cdr3_nt: TGTGCCTGGAGTCGCACAACTAGCACAGATACGCAGTATTTT
d_call: .; v_call: TRBV5-1; j_call: TRBJ1-1; clone_size: .; cdr3_aa: CASSLDVTVSVAFF; cdr3_nt: TGCGCCAGCAGCTTGGACGTGACAGTCTCTGTTGCTTTCTTT
d_call: TRBD1; v_call: TRBV30; j_call: TRBJ1-3; clone_size: .; cdr3_aa: CASRDRVRNTIYF; cdr3_nt: TGTGCCTCCCGGGACAGGGTGAGAAACACCATATATTTT
d_call: TRBD1; v_call: TRBV28; j_call: TRBJ1-5; clone_size: .; cdr3_aa: CASTPGDRAVVQPQHF; cdr3_nt: TGTGCCAGCACCCCGGGGGACAGAGCCGTGGTTCAGCCCCAGCATTTT
d_call: .; v_call: TRBV18; j_call: TRBJ2-1; clone_size: .; cdr3_aa: CASSPPRVRGNEQFF; cdr3_nt: TGTGCCAGCTCACCCCCAAGAGTGAGGGGAAATGAGCAGTTCTTC
d_call: TRBD1; v_call: TRBV28; j_call: TRBJ1-4; clone_size: .; cdr3_aa: CASSSMGQPNEKLFF; cdr3_nt: TGTGCCAGCAGTTCAATGGGACAGCCTAATGAAAAACTGTTTTTT
d_call: TRBD1; v_call: TRBV4-2; j_call: TRBJ1-4; clone_size: .; cdr3_aa: CAAGFETGGREKLFF; cdr3_nt: TGTGCCGCAGGGTTCGAGACAGGGGGCAGGGAAAAACTGTTTTTT
d_call: .; v_call: TRBV2; j_call: TRBJ1-5; clone_size: .; cdr3_aa: CASSELGGSNQPQHF; cdr3_nt: TGTGCCAGCAGTGAACTTGGTGGTAGCAATCAGCCCCAGCATTTT
d_call: .; v_call: TRBV30; j_call: TRBJ2-3; clone_size: .; cdr3_aa: CAWSLGLQSHTDTQYF; cdr3_nt: TGTGCCTGGAGTCTCGGTTTGCAGAGCCACACAGATACGCAGTATTTT
d_call: TRBD1; v_call: TRBV6-8; j_call: TRBJ1-2; clone_size: few; cdr3_aa: CASTPTGGYYGYTF; cdr3_nt: TGTGCCAGCACGCCGACAGGGGGCTATTATGGCTACACCTTC
d_call: .; v_call: TRBV5-1; j_call: TRBJ2-3; clone_size: once; cdr3_aa: CASSSSGTDTQYF; cdr3_nt: TGCGCCAGCAGCTCCTCGGGCACAGATACGCAGTATTTT
d_call: .; v_call: TRBV15; j_call: TRBJ2-7; clone_size: .; cdr3_aa: CATSRGLVNEQYF; cdr3_nt: TGTGCCACCAGCAGAGGTCTAGTCAACGAGCAGTACTTC
d_call: .; v_call: TRBV30; j_call: TRBJ1-1; clone_size: .; cdr3_aa: CAWRGPGGGTEAFF; cdr3_nt: TGTGCCTGGAGGGGCCCGGGAGGGGGCACTGAAGCTTTCTTT
d_call: TRBD1; v_call: TRBV5-1; j_call: TRBJ1-4; clone_size: .; cdr3_aa: CASSTGATNEKLFF; cdr3_nt: TGCGCCAGCAGCACAGGGGCGACTAATGAAAAACTGTTTTTT
d_call: TRBD1; v_call: TRBV27; j_call: TRBJ2-2; clone_size: .; cdr3_aa: CASSSYPGTGGTGELFF; cdr3_nt: TGTGCCAGCAGTTCCTACCCCGGGACAGGGGGAACCGGGGAGCTGTTTTTT
d_call: .; v_call: TRBV7-9; j_call: TRBJ2-1; clone_size: .; cdr3_aa: CASSLGLNAYNEQFF; cdr3_nt: TGTGCCAGCAGCTTAGGACTAAACGCCTACAATGAGCAGTTCTTC
d_call: .; v_call: TRBV19; j_call: TRBJ2-6; clone_size: .; cdr3_aa: CASDQGAGANVLTF; cdr3_nt: TGTGCCAGCGACCAGGGAGCCGGGGCCAACGTCCTGACTTTC
d_call: TRBD2; v_call: TRBV7-2; j_call: TRBJ2-2; clone_size: .; cdr3_aa: CASSHPTSGRAGIRELFF; cdr3_nt: TGTGCCAGCAGCCACCCGACTAGCGGGAGGGCCGGAATAAGGGAGCTGTTTTTT
d_call: TRBD1; v_call: TRBV19; j_call: TRBJ1-5; clone_size: .; cdr3_aa: CASSRPGTGISQPQHF; cdr3_nt: TGTGCCAGTAGCCGCCCCGGGACAGGGATCAGTCAGCCCCAGCATTTT
d_call: .; v_call: TRBV7-3; j_call: TRBJ1-1; clone_size: .; cdr3_aa: CASSLPAGQSTEAFF; cdr3_nt: TGTGCCAGCAGCCTCCCCGCCGGACAGAGCACTGAAGCTTTCTTT
d_call: .; v_call: TRBV14; j_call: TRBJ2-7; clone_size: .; cdr3_aa: CASSQTVRRTYEQYF; cdr3_nt: TGTGCCAGCAGCCAAACGGTGCGACGGACCTACGAGCAGTACTTC
d_call: TRBD2; v_call: TRBV28; j_call: TRBJ2-7; clone_size: .; cdr3_aa: CASSPQRGPYEQYF; cdr3_nt: TGTGCCAGCAGTCCACAGCGGGGGCCCTACGAGCAGTACTTC
d_call: .; v_call: TRBV10-3; j_call: TRBJ2-1; clone_size: .; cdr3_aa: CAISVGTAREDEQFF; cdr3_nt: TGTGCCATCAGTGTTGGGACCGCCCGAGAGGATGAGCAGTTCTTC
d_call: .; v_call: TRBV28; j_call: TRBJ1-1; clone_size: .; cdr3_aa: CASSIHPGRMNTEAFF; cdr3_nt: TGTGCCAGCAGTATACACCCGGGACGGATGAACACTGAAGCTTTCTTT
d_call: .; v_call: TRBV2; j_call: TRBJ1-5; clone_size: .; cdr3_aa: CASSGTVHQPQHF; cdr3_nt: TGTGCCAGCAGCGGGACCGTTCATCAGCCCCAGCATTTT
d_call: .; v_call: TRBV28; j_call: TRBJ1-2; clone_size: few; cdr3_aa: CASRQDKNYGYTF; cdr3_nt: TGTGCCAGCAGACAGGACAAGAACTATGGCTACACCTTC
d_call: TRBD1; v_call: TRBV7-2; j_call: TRBJ2-5; clone_size: .; cdr3_aa: CASSLGGTGVLKTQYF; cdr3_nt: TGTGCCAGCAGCTTAGGAGGGACAGGGGTCTTGAAGACCCAGTACTTC
d_call: .; v_call: TRBV7-9; j_call: TRBJ1-2; clone_size: .; cdr3_aa: CASSRLGGDGYTF; cdr3_nt: TGTGCCAGCAGCCGCCTAGGAGGGGATGGCTACACCTTC
d_call: .; v_call: TRBV28; j_call: TRBJ1-5; clone_size: .; cdr3_aa: CASSFRDRLLGQPQHF; cdr3_nt: TGTGCCAGCAGTTTCCGTGACAGGCTCCTGGGTCAGCCCCAGCATTTT
d_call: .; v_call: TRBV15; j_call: TRBJ1-1; clone_size: .; cdr3_aa: CATSRGGGTNTEAFF; cdr3_nt: TGTGCCACCAGCAGAGGGGGGGGGACTAACACTGAAGCTTTCTTT
d_call: TRBD2; v_call: TRBV27; j_call: TRBJ2-3; clone_size: .; cdr3_aa: CASRKVLAGGWGGDTQYF; cdr3_nt: TGTGCCAGCAGGAAGGTACTAGCGGGAGGATGGGGTGGAGATACGCAGTATTTT
d_call: .; v_call: TRBV7-9; j_call: TRBJ2-4; clone_size: .; cdr3_aa: CASSFELAKNIQYF; cdr3_nt: TGTGCCAGCAGCTTTGAGTTAGCCAAAAACATTCAGTACTTC
d_call: .; v_call: TRBV2; j_call: TRBJ2-5; clone_size: .; cdr3_aa: CASTLSETQYF; cdr3_nt: TGTGCCAGCACCCTTTCCGAGACCCAGTACTTC
d_call: .; v_call: TRBV19; j_call: TRBJ2-1; clone_size: .; cdr3_aa: CASGAGVGMEQFF; cdr3_nt: TGTGCCAGTGGGGCAGGGGTGGGTATGGAGCAGTTCTTC
d_call: TRBD1; v_call: TRBV30; j_call: TRBJ2-1; clone_size: .; cdr3_aa: CAWKKGQGFWNEQFF; cdr3_nt: TGTGCCTGGAAAAAGGGACAGGGGTTTTGGAATGAGCAGTTCTTC
d_call: .; v_call: TRBV7-2; j_call: TRBJ1-6; clone_size: .; cdr3_aa: CASSLSPRGNSPLHF; cdr3_nt: TGTGCCAGCAGCTTAAGTCCCAGGGGAAATTCACCCCTCCACTTT
d_call: .; v_call: TRBV19; j_call: TRBJ2-1; clone_size: .; cdr3_aa: CASSLWEGDNEQFF; cdr3_nt: TGTGCCAGTAGTCTATGGGAGGGGGACAATGAGCAGTTCTTC
d_call: .; v_call: TRBV5-1; j_call: TRBJ2-3; clone_size: .; cdr3_aa: CASSLEALSTDTQYF; cdr3_nt: TGCGCCAGCAGCTTGGAAGCTCTTAGCACAGATACGCAGTATTTT
d_call: TRBD2; v_call: TRBV6-9; j_call: TRBJ2-2; clone_size: .; cdr3_aa: CADAGGRTRELFF; cdr3_nt: TGTGCCGATGCGGGAGGGAGGACCAGGGAGCTGTTTTTT
d_call: TRBD2; v_call: TRBV5-6; j_call: TRBJ2-7; clone_size: once; cdr3_aa: CASSPGTSGGYEQYF; cdr3_nt: TGTGCCAGCAGCCCGGGGACTAGCGGGGGATACGAGCAGTACTTC
d_call: .; v_call: TRBV5-1; j_call: TRBJ1-5; clone_size: .; cdr3_aa: CASSLGGLGSNQPQHF; cdr3_nt: TGCGCCAGCAGCTTGGGGGGCCTGGGTAGCAATCAGCCCCAGCATTTT
d_call: .; v_call: TRBV6-1; j_call: TRBJ1-3; clone_size: .; cdr3_aa: CASKRQDSGNTIYF; cdr3_nt: TGTGCCAGCAAGAGGCAGGATTCTGGAAACACCATATATTTT
d_call: .; v_call: TRBV18; j_call: TRBJ1-1; clone_size: .; cdr3_aa: CASSLGTYNPDTEAFF; cdr3_nt: TGTGCCAGCTCCCTCGGGACATACAATCCGGACACTGAAGCTTTCTTT
d_call: .; v_call: TRBV18; j_call: TRBJ2-7; clone_size: .; cdr3_aa: CASSPELLYEQYF; cdr3_nt: TGTGCCAGCTCACCGGAACTCCTCTACGAGCAGTACTTC
d_call: TRBD2; v_call: TRBV9; j_call: TRBJ2-1; clone_size: .; cdr3_aa: CASSVPGLAGANEQFF; cdr3_nt: TGTGCCAGCAGCGTACCGGGACTAGCGGGAGCCAATGAGCAGTTCTTC
d_call: .; v_call: TRBV19; j_call: TRBJ1-1; clone_size: .; cdr3_aa: CASSMEGLPTEAFF; cdr3_nt: TGTGCCAGTAGTATGGAGGGACTTCCCACTGAAGCTTTCTTT
d_call: .; v_call: TRBV7-2; j_call: TRBJ2-7; clone_size: .; cdr3_aa: CASSLEALSYEQYF; cdr3_nt: TGTGCCAGCAGCTTAGAGGCGCTCTCCTACGAGCAGTACTTC